These 2 T cell receptor beta chains share one sample of origin, sequenced in a study of OX40 agonist ivuxolimab in advanced cancers. Here immunoSEQ multiplex PCR was the method, and the copy in TCRdb shows in-frame clones only, minus some. This sample yields about 77,000 clones, of which around 92% are seen a single time; more than 2.5% belongs to the top ten. The sample in question was CD4+ or CD8+ T cells sorted from blood, obtained in a trial of the OX40 agonist ivuxolimab. These receptors were taken from an adult with an advanced solid tumor such as melanoma, head and neck, liver or kidney cancer.

This chain uses TRBV29-1 with TRBJ2-5; possible D gene TRBD1, 6 bases. CDR1 is SQVTM and CDR2 is ANQGSEA in the germline V gene. V lost 8 bases and J lost 1, with 14 bases in between. The CDR3 length is 13 residues. As DNA, the CDR3 is TGCAGCTCCAGAGGACAGATCCAAGAGACCCAGTACTTC. This gives the protein CSSRGQIQETQYF.

V gene TRBV19 combines with J gene TRBJ1-4; unclear D gene. CDR1 and CDR2 (germline): LNHDA, SQIVND (reference sequence). The ends were cut back, 3 bases at V and 5 bases at J, with 13 bases in the middle. This CDR3 comprises 15 residues. The CDR3 DNA reads TGTGCCAGTAGTATTTATATCCAGCCCAATGAAAAACTGTTTTTT. Its protein is CASSIYIQPNEKLFF.